This note documents a single TCR beta chain sequence. Its antigen is undetermined. The CDR3 is 13 amino acids. V was shortened by 5 bases and J by 12 bases, with 20 bases between the two germline ends. CDR1 and CDR2 from the germline V gene are LNHDA and SQIVND (reference sequence). The protocol was immunoSEQ multiplex PCR, while the TCRdb copy is restricted to in-frame clones and leaves out a portion. The sample has 4,500 to 6,500 clones, approximately 70% seen once; the top ten hold approximately 15%. The data stem from a study of early stage breast cancer tumors. In the study overall: Most invasive tumors, about 80% of the 16, were ER+/PR+/HER2-. Study-wide results and limits: Tumor and normal breast were distinguished via blood comparison in 14 of 16 patients.

V is TRBV19 and J is TRBJ2-7; maybe TRBD1 (5 bases). Sequencing input: breast tumor tissue. The sequence was collected from a person in their sixties or seventies with breast cancer. This CDR3 is CASSPKPGIPPYF. For the CDR3, the DNA is TGTGCCAGTAGTCCAAAGCCAGGGATCCCGCCGTACTTC.